A single sample gave rise to the 19 T cell receptor beta chains below, sequenced in a study of blood T cell repertoires in COVID-19. TCRdb keeps only in-frame clones here, not all; method: immunoSEQ multiplex PCR. The sample yields tens of thousands of clones, 88% seen once. Material for sequencing was peripheral blood. The receptor set was obtained from a man in his 70s with acute or convalescent COVID-19.

This chain links TRBV27 with TRBJ1-5; a weak D match, TRBD1 (5 bases). Trimming removed 5 bases at V and 9 bases at J, with 11 bases between. CDR1 MNHEY and CDR2 SMNVEV come from the germline V gene (reference sequence). CDR3 size: 12 residues. The CDR3 here is CASSTQGLPQHF. DNA of the CDR3: TGTGCCAGCAGTACTCAGGGACTGCCCCAGCATTTT.

The chain uses TRBV2 and TRBJ2-1; tentative D call: TRBD1 (6 bases). The CDR3 runs 13 residues. V was clipped by 6 bases and J by 5 bases, with 11 bases between them. In germline, CDR1 is SNHLY, CDR2 FYNNEI. CDR3 nucleotides: TGTGCCAGCAGGCGACAGGCGAACAATGAGCAGTTCTTC. Amino acid sequence: CASRRQANNEQFF.

The rearrangement uses TRBV19 and TRBJ2-5; 12 bases fit TRBD2. With 5 bases clipped from V and 5 bases from J, the junction kept 6 bases outside the gene matches. Germline lookup yields CDR1 LNHDA and CDR2 SQIVND (reference sequence). The CDR3 is made up of 15 amino acids. For the CDR3, the DNA is TGTGCCAGTAGTCCACTAGCGGGGGGTGTGGAGACCCAGTACTTC. It encodes CASSPLAGGVETQYF.

This rearrangement joins TRBV30 to TRBJ1-3, with D unresolved. V dropped 3 bases and J dropped 0 bases, with 12 bases sitting between them. Per germline, CDR1 GTSNPN and CDR2 SVGIG (reference sequence). The CDR3 consists of 15 residues. The CDR3 sequence: CAWSSGLNSGNTIYF. The CDR3 coding sequence is TGTGCCTGGAGCTCCGGACTGAACTCTGGAAACACCATATATTTT.

The chain carries TRBV2 and TRBJ2-7; weak D call: TRBD1 (6 bases). CDR3 size: 13 residues. Trimming removed 4 bases from V and 3 bases from J, with 10 bases in between. Germline CDR1 reads SNHLY; CDR2 reads FYNNEI. CDR3 sequence: CASSVDRSYEQYF. In DNA form, the CDR3 reads TGTGCCAGCAGTGTTGACAGGAGCTACGAGCAGTACTTC.

The chain joins TRBV15 to TRBJ2-5; 7 bases are a match to TRBD2. The CDR3 contains 14 residues. The ends lost 10 bases at V and 0 bases at J; junction bases unmatched: 8. Germline V gene sequence: CDR1 LNHNV, CDR2 YYDKDF (reference sequence). CDR3 nucleotides: TGTGCCAGTAAAGCTCGGGGGGACCAAGAGACCCAGTACTTC. Protein sequence: CASKARGDQETQYF.

This rearrangement joins TRBV7-2 to TRBJ2-1, with 7 bases aligning to TRBD1. This CDR3 spans 14 amino acids. The trim removed 5 bases at V and 7 bases at J, leaving 8 bases unmatched. The germline V gene encodes CDR1 SGHTA and CDR2 FQGNSA. Written as DNA, the CDR3 is TGTGCCAGCAGCACGAGCCGGGACAGAAATGAGCAGTTCTTC. It translates to CASSTSRDRNEQFF.

This clone was seen only a few times. CDR3: CASTRRGGETYNEQFF. CDR3 in DNA: TGTGCCAGTACTAGGCGGGGGGGAGAAACCTACAATGAGCAGTTCTTC. The rearrangement joins TRBV19 to TRBJ2-1, with 9 bases fitting TRBD2. Germline V gene sequence: CDR1 LNHDA, CDR2 SQIVND (reference sequence). This CDR3 is built from 16 residues. V dropped 7 bases and J dropped 2; count of bases not matched to a gene: 9.

The V and J genes are TRBV12-5 and TRBJ2-7; possibly TRBD2 for D (6 bases). With 6 bases removed from V and 3 bases from J, the gap between germline ends came to 18 bases. The CDR3 extends over 15 amino acids. Germline V lookup: CDR1 LGHNT, CDR2 FRNRAP. The CDR3 loop is CASGSRDPGDYEQYF. CDR3 DNA sequence: TGTGCTAGTGGCTCCCGCGACCCGGGGGACTACGAGCAGTACTTC.

V is TRBV7-9 and J is TRBJ2-2; 9 bases agree with TRBD2. This CDR3 is 17 amino acids long. Losses at the gene ends were 2 bases for V and 2 bases for J; bases not matched to a gene: 6. The V gene's germline CDR1 is SEHNR and CDR2 FQNEAQ (reference sequence). CDR3 DNA: TGTGCCAGCAGCTTATGGAGCGGGAGGACCAACACCGGGGAGCTGTTTTTT. This codes for CASSLWSGRTNTGELFF.

In this sample, this clone turned up a few times. The chain couples TRBV7-3 to TRBJ1-2, with 8 bases aligning to TRBD1. The CDR3 is 16 residues long. After removal of 5 bases from V and 8 bases from J, the junction contained 16 bases not matched to a gene. Germline CDR1 is SGHTA and CDR2 is FQGTGA. CDR3 amino acids: CASSLTPRTGSGGYTF. The CDR3 DNA follows: TGTGCCAGCAGCCTCACTCCCCGGACAGGGAGCGGCGGCTACACCTTC.

The V and J genes are TRBV9 and TRBJ2-1; D is undetermined. Germline V gives CDR1 SGDLS, CDR2 YYNGEE. This CDR3 spans 13 amino acids. Trimming stripped 0 bases from V and 4 bases from J, with 5 bases between. In DNA form, the CDR3 reads TGTGCCAGCAGCGTAGAAGCTTACAATGAGCAGTTCTTC. Its translation: CASSVEAYNEQFF.

Turning to this clone: Other DNA sequences in the same sample also yield this CDR3. V usage is TRBV30 and J usage is TRBJ1-4, with a possible D match to TRBD1 (6 bases). The CDR3 is 15 residues long. Per germline, CDR1 GTSNPN and CDR2 SVGIG (reference sequence). Trimming shortened V by 0 bases and J by 5 bases, and 13 bases separated the two germline ends. In nucleotides, the CDR3 is TGTGCCTGGAGTGTACTGGGAACAGGGAATGAAAAACTGTTTTTT. Translated: CAWSVLGTGNEKLFF.

The V and J genes are TRBV19 and TRBJ1-2; 8 bases fit TRBD1. This CDR3 has 14 residues. J lost 2 bases, V lost 4 bases, and 3 bases had no gene match. The germline gives CDR1 LNHDA, CDR2 SQIVND (reference sequence). The chain's CDR3 is CASSTGDRNYGYTF. For the CDR3, the DNA is TGTGCCAGTAGTACCGGGGACAGGAACTATGGCTACACCTTC.

The CDR3 sequence: CASSSRDLGSNEQFF. The CDR3 region has the DNA TGTGCCAGCAGTTCTCGGGACTTGGGAAGCAATGAGCAGTTCTTC. This chain links TRBV6-6 with TRBJ2-1, with D maybe TRBD2 (6 bases). This CDR3 spans 15 amino acids. CDR1 is MNHNY and CDR2 is SVGAGI in the germline V gene (reference sequence). The V end lost 4 bases, the J end lost 6 bases, and 16 bases lay between the germline ends.

This clone has more than one count but fewer than ten. The chain links TRBV7-2 to TRBJ2-2, with 9 bases matching TRBD2. This CDR3 is built from 15 residues. Germline V gene data show CDR1 as SGHTA and CDR2 as FQGNSA. V trimming: 5 bases; J trimming: 4 bases; junction bases outside the gene matches: 5. The CDR3 sequence: CASSVGLASTGELFF. In nucleotides, the CDR3 is TGTGCCAGCAGCGTCGGACTAGCGAGCACCGGGGAGCTGTTTTTT.

The chain employs TRBV7-9 and TRBJ2-1, with TRBD1 identical over 10 bases. Germline CDR1 is SEHNR and CDR2 is FQNEAQ (reference sequence). J gave up 7 bases and V 5 bases, and 11 bases lay outside the gene matches. The CDR3 covers 16 residues. As DNA, the CDR3 is TGTGCCAGCAGCCCTTCCGGGACAGGGGCTTTGAATGAGCAGTTCTTC. The encoded protein is CASSPSGTGALNEQFF.

The rearrangement joins TRBV7-2 to TRBJ1-6; D uncertain. CDR1 SGHTA and CDR2 FQGNSA come from the germline V gene. V gave up 5 bases and J gave up 0 bases, with 11 bases separating them. The CDR3 consists of 16 residues. The CDR3 DNA reads as TGTGCCAGCAGCCCGGTCCTGAGCTCCTATAATTCACCCCTCCACTTT. This sequence encodes CASSPVLSSYNSPLHF.

J is TRBJ2-7 and V is TRBV5-1, with TRBD2 as a possible D gene (6 bases). With the DNA end fitting TRBJ2-1 better, the J assignment may be wrong. Germline V gene data show CDR1 as SGHRS and CDR2 as YFSETQ. This CDR3 is 15 amino acids long. CDR3 residues: CASSLAWGDHNEQFF. The CDR3 region has the DNA TGCGCCAGCAGCTTGGCCTGGGGGGACCACAATGAGCAGTTCTTC.